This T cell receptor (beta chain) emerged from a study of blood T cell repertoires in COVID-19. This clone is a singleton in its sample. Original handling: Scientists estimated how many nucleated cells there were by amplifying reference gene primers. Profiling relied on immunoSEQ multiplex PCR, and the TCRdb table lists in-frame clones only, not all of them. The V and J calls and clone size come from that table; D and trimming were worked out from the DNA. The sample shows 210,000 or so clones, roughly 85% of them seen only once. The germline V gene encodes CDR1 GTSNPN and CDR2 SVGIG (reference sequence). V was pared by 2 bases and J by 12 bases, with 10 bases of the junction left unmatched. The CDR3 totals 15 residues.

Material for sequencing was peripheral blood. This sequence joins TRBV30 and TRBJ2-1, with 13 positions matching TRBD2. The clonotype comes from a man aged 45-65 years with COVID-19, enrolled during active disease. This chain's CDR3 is CAWSPPGLAGSRQFF. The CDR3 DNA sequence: TGTGCCTGGAGTCCACCGGGACTAGCGGGGAGTAGGCAGTTCTTC.